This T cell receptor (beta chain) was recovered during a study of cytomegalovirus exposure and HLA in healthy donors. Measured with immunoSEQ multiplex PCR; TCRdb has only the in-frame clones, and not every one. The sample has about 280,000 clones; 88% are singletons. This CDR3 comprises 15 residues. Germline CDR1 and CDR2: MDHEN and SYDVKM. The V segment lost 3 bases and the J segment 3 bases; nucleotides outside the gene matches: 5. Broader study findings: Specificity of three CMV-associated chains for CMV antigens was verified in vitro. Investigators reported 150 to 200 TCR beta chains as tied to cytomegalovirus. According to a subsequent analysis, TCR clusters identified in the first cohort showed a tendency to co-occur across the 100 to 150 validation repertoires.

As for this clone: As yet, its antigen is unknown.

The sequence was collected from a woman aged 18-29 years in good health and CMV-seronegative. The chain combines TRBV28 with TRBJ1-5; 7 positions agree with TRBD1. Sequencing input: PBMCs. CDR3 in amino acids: CASSFVGGNNQPQHF. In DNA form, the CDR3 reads TGTGCCAGCAGTTTTGTAGGGGGCAACAATCAGCCCCAGCATTTT.